A selection of T cell receptor beta chains follows, all from one sample in a study of naive and memory T cell subsets. TCRdb processed the UMI-ligation and nested PCR reads anew with MiXCR; each CDR3 protein has one entry. The sample yields around 13,000 distinct CDR3 sequences, more than 4.5% seen once. The specimen was skin, collected from a tuberculin skin test site. The receptors stem from an adult in good health. Each CDR3 is given with its conserved first and last residue. Each record gives: clone size, J gene, D gene, V gene, CDR3 DNA, CDR3 protein. The D gene is left open where the match is weak. The listing skips clone size in some rows; elsewhere it reads once, few, many or a size class.

size: medium-sized
J: TRBJ2-6
D: TRBD2
V: TRBV7-8
DNA: TGTGCCAGCAGCTTAGGTCCAGCGGGGGGGCACGGGGCCAACGTCCTGACTTTC
CDR3: CASSLGPAGGHGANVLTF

size: many
J: TRBJ1-1
D: -
V: TRBV6-5
DNA: TGTGCCAGCAGTTCACGCCCGACAGAACTAACAAGGGCTTTCTTT
CDR3: CASSSRPTELTRAFF

size: many
J: TRBJ2-7
D: TRBD2
V: TRBV5-4
DNA: TGTGCCAGCAGCCCTAGCGGGGGGGCCGTAAAGCAGTACTTC
CDR3: CASSPSGGAVKQYF

size: many
J: TRBJ1-3
D: -
V: TRBV5-1
DNA: TGCGCCAGCAGCTTGTTCACCTCTGGAAACACCATATATTTT
CDR3: CASSLFTSGNTIYF

size: few
J: TRBJ1-2
D: -
V: TRBV6-2/TRBV6-3
DNA: TGTGCCAGCAGTCTCCAAAGGGCCCTGGCGAAGGGCTACACCTTC
CDR3: CASSLQRALAKGYTF

size: many
J: TRBJ2-7
D: -
V: TRBV28
DNA: TGTGCCAGCACCGTAGACTTCCCCAGAAGACCCTACGAGCAGTACTTC
CDR3: CASTVDFPRRPYEQYF

size: few
J: TRBJ1-2
D: -
V: TRBV30
DNA: TGTGCCTGTCAAGCCGGGACGGACTATGGCTACACCTTC
CDR3: CACQAGTDYGYTF

size: many
J: TRBJ2-2
D: -
V: TRBV9
DNA: TGTGCCAGCAGCGTTACGGGGGAGCCCACCGGGGAGCTGTTTTTT
CDR3: CASSVTGEPTGELFF

size: many
J: TRBJ2-1
D: TRBD1
V: TRBV5-1
DNA: TGCGCCAGCAGCTTATTTTTTCCGGGACAGGGGGGCGATGAGCAGTTCTTC
CDR3: CASSLFFPGQGGDEQFF

size: many
J: TRBJ2-5
D: TRBD2
V: TRBV5-4
DNA: TGTGCCAGCAGCTTTACTAGCGGGGGGCGGCAAGAGACCCAGTACTTC
CDR3: CASSFTSGGRQETQYF

size: many
J: TRBJ2-1
D: TRBD2
V: TRBV4-2
DNA: TGTGCCAGCAGCCAAGCGTCTAGCGGGGGCCACTGGGACAATGAGCAGTTCTTC
CDR3: CASSQASSGGHWDNEQFF

size: -
J: TRBJ1-1
D: -
V: TRBV6-2/TRBV6-3
DNA: TGTGCCAGCAGTTACCTAGGTGGCACTGAAGCTTTCTTT
CDR3: CASSYLGGTEAFF

size: -
J: TRBJ2-7
D: TRBD1
V: TRBV7-2
DNA: TGTGCCAGCAGCTTGGGACAGGGAAGGAAGCAGTACTTC
CDR3: CASSLGQGRKQYF

size: few
J: TRBJ1-2
D: -
V: TRBV30
DNA: TGTGCCTGGAGTGTAACCCCCTATGGCGACACCTTC
CDR3: CAWSVTPYGDTF

size: many
J: TRBJ2-5
D: TRBD1
V: TRBV29-1
DNA: TGCAGCGTAGCCGGGACAGGGGGCGGGGAGACCCAGTACTTC
CDR3: CSVAGTGGGETQYF

size: many
J: TRBJ2-3
D: -
V: TRBV20-1
DNA: TGCAGTGCTACAGTCGGTACCACAGATACGCAGTATTTT
CDR3: CSATVGTTDTQYF

size: many
J: TRBJ1-5
D: -
V: TRBV12-3/TRBV12-4
DNA: TGTGCCAGCAGTTCGGCAGGCAATAGCAATCAGCCCCAGCAATTT
CDR3: CASSSAGNSNQPQQF

size: many
J: TRBJ1-6
D: -
V: TRBV9
DNA: TGTGCCAGCAGTGCCTCCGAAAGCCGGTCACCCCTCCACTTT
CDR3: CASSASESRSPLHF

size: medium-sized
J: TRBJ2-7
D: TRBD2
V: TRBV29-1
DNA: TGCAGCGTCGAGACTAGCGGATACTCCTACGAGCAGTACTTC
CDR3: CSVETSGYSYEQYF

size: many
J: TRBJ2-1
D: TRBD2
V: TRBV5-6
DNA: TGTGCCAGCAGCCTAGCGGATGAGCAGTTCTTC
CDR3: CASSLADEQFF

size: many
J: TRBJ2-1
D: TRBD2
V: TRBV12-5
DNA: TGTGCTAGTGGTTTGGTACACGGCGGGGGGGCGGAAAATGAGCAGTTCTTC
CDR3: CASGLVHGGGAENEQFF

size: few
J: TRBJ1-1
D: TRBD1
V: TRBV4-1
DNA: TGCGCCAGCAGCCAAGACCGGACAGGGGGTGAAGCTTTCTTT
CDR3: CASSQDRTGGEAFF

size: many
J: TRBJ2-1
D: TRBD2
V: TRBV6-2/TRBV6-3
DNA: TGTGCCAAGAAAGGGACTAGCGGGGGGCGAGGCTACAATGAGCAGTTCTTC
CDR3: CAKKGTSGGRGYNEQFF

size: many
J: TRBJ2-5
D: -
V: TRBV12-3/TRBV12-4
DNA: TGTGCCAGCAGTTTACGATTAGGGCTTCAAGAGACCCAGTACTTC
CDR3: CASSLRLGLQETQYF

size: many
J: TRBJ2-1
D: -
V: TRBV29-1
DNA: TGCTCTGGTGGGGCAGGATTCTACAATGAGCAGTTCTTC
CDR3: CSGGAGFYNEQFF

size: medium-sized
J: TRBJ1-5
D: TRBD1
V: TRBV28
DNA: TGTGCCAGCAGTCCGTCGACAGGGTTTCATCAGCCCCAGCATTTT
CDR3: CASSPSTGFHQPQHF

size: many
J: TRBJ2-2
D: TRBD2
V: TRBV4-1
DNA: TGCGCCAGCAGCCAAGTTCGGAGTAGCGGGGGGGCGAGGAACACCGGGGAGCTGTTTTTT
CDR3: CASSQVRSSGGARNTGELFF

size: medium-sized
J: TRBJ2-7
D: -
V: TRBV7-2
DNA: TGTGCCAGCAGCAGAGCGTTACAGGCTACCTACGAGCAGTACTTC
CDR3: CASSRALQATYEQYF

size: many
J: TRBJ1-1
D: -
V: TRBV6-2/TRBV6-3
DNA: TGTGCCAGTTTGAACGAGGGGAACACTGAAGCTTTCTTT
CDR3: CASLNEGNTEAFF

size: many
J: TRBJ2-1
D: -
V: TRBV11-2
DNA: TGTGCCAGCAGCTTCCCAACAAATGAGCAGTTCTTC
CDR3: CASSFPTNEQFF

size: few
J: TRBJ1-1
D: -
V: TRBV3-1
DNA: TGTGCAGTTACTCCGAGGGGGGGCACTGAAGCTTTCTTT
CDR3: CAVTPRGGTEAFF

size: -
J: TRBJ1-3
D: -
V: TRBV7-7
DNA: TGTGCTAGCAGCTTAGATAGTGGAAACACCATATATTTT
CDR3: CASSLDSGNTIYF

size: many
J: TRBJ2-6
D: -
V: TRBV4-2
DNA: TGTGCCAGCAGCCAATCTCCAGGGCCCACTGGGGCCAACGTCCTGACTTTC
CDR3: CASSQSPGPTGANVLTF

size: few
J: TRBJ1-1
D: -
V: TRBV29-1
DNA: TGCAGCGCACAGACAGTGAACACTGAAGCTTTCTTT
CDR3: CSAQTVNTEAFF

size: -
J: TRBJ1-4
D: -
V: TRBV19
DNA: TGTGCCAGTATGACAGTGTCGAAGGAAAAACTGTTTTTT
CDR3: CASMTVSKEKLFF

size: many
J: TRBJ1-1
D: -
V: TRBV2
DNA: TGTGCCAGCAGTGAGAACCTGAACACTGAAGCTTTCTTT
CDR3: CASSENLNTEAFF

size: few
J: TRBJ2-2
D: TRBD2
V: TRBV4-2
DNA: TGTGCCAGCAGCCCCGCCCCTAGCGGGGGGTCGTTCGCGAACACCGGGGAGCTGTTTTTT
CDR3: CASSPAPSGGSFANTGELFF

size: many
J: TRBJ1-1
D: TRBD1
V: TRBV19
DNA: TGTGCCAGTAGTACGGGACAGTTCACTGAAGCTTTCTTT
CDR3: CASSTGQFTEAFF

size: many
J: TRBJ2-5
D: TRBD2
V: TRBV28
DNA: TGTGCCAGCAACCGGGCGGGGGGGCCACAAGAGACCCAGTACTTC
CDR3: CASNRAGGPQETQYF

size: many
J: TRBJ1-1
D: TRBD1
V: TRBV7-2
DNA: TGTGCCAGCAGCGCTGGACAGGGTAACACTGAAGCTTTCTTT
CDR3: CASSAGQGNTEAFF

size: medium-sized
J: TRBJ1-5
D: -
V: TRBV20-1
DNA: TGCAGTGCTAGCCGGGTCCTAAATCAGCCCCAGCATTTT
CDR3: CSASRVLNQPQHF

size: many
J: TRBJ2-7
D: TRBD2
V: TRBV20-1
DNA: TGCAGTGCTAGAGATCCTAGCGGGGGATCCTACGAGCAGTACTTC
CDR3: CSARDPSGGSYEQYF

size: medium-sized
J: TRBJ2-1
D: -
V: TRBV20-1
DNA: TGCAGTGCAATCCCCACGCGGTACAATGAGCAGTTCTTC
CDR3: CSAIPTRYNEQFF

size: -
J: TRBJ2-1
D: -
V: TRBV19
DNA: TGTGCCAGTAGTTATAGATCTGAGTACAATGAGCAGTTCTTC
CDR3: CASSYRSEYNEQFF

size: medium-sized
J: TRBJ2-1
D: -
V: TRBV6-1
DNA: TGTGCCAGCAGTGGAAACGATGAGCAGTTCTTC
CDR3: CASSGNDEQFF

size: many
J: TRBJ2-1
D: -
V: TRBV12-3/TRBV12-4
DNA: TGTGCCAGTTGGAGGAGGGGGGGCCCCAGCAATGAGCAGTTCTTC
CDR3: CASWRRGGPSNEQFF

size: -
J: TRBJ1-5
D: TRBD1
V: TRBV4-2
DNA: TGTGCCAGCAGCCAAGCCCAGGGGGCTACGCATTTT
CDR3: CASSQAQGATHF

size: many
J: TRBJ2-7
D: -
V: TRBV13
DNA: TGTGCCATCCATCCCCCCGACACTAAGGTCTTGTGGCAGTACTTC
CDR3: CAIHPPDTKVLWQYF

size: many
J: TRBJ1-1
D: TRBD1
V: TRBV20-1
DNA: TGCAGTGCTAGCGTGACAGGGAGGACTGAAGCTTTCTTT
CDR3: CSASVTGRTEAFF

size: many
J: TRBJ1-1
D: -
V: TRBV2
DNA: TGTGCCAGCGGAGGAGACAGAACGGTTACTGAAGCTTTCTTT
CDR3: CASGGDRTVTEAFF

size: -
J: TRBJ1-1
D: -
V: TRBV2
DNA: TGTGCCAGCGTTGGGACGGCTAACACTGAAGCTTTCTTT
CDR3: CASVGTANTEAFF

size: many
J: TRBJ1-2
D: -
V: TRBV20-1
DNA: TGCAGTGCTAGCCCCCCTGCGGGGGGCAGTTATGGCTACACCTTC
CDR3: CSASPPAGGSYGYTF

size: -
J: TRBJ1-2
D: -
V: TRBV28
DNA: TGTGCCAGCAACATGGGGGGGCATATTCTGGACTATGGCTACACCTTC
CDR3: CASNMGGHILDYGYTF

size: few
J: TRBJ1-4
D: -
V: TRBV28
DNA: TGTGCCAGCAGTCCGGGTGCAACTAATGAAAAACTGTTTTTT
CDR3: CASSPGATNEKLFF

size: many
J: TRBJ1-1
D: -
V: TRBV7-9
DNA: TGTGCCAGCAGCTTATATCCCCGAACGACTGAAGCTTTCTTT
CDR3: CASSLYPRTTEAFF

size: medium-sized
J: TRBJ2-1
D: -
V: TRBV12-3/TRBV12-4
DNA: TGTGCCAGCAGTCAGGGTCGCCCCGACAATGAGCAGTTCTTC
CDR3: CASSQGRPDNEQFF

size: many
J: TRBJ2-3
D: -
V: TRBV28
DNA: TGTGCCAGCAGTTCCGGGACTCCCCCGCAGTATTTT
CDR3: CASSSGTPPQYF

size: many
J: TRBJ1-2
D: -
V: TRBV4-2
DNA: TGTGCCAGCAGCCAAACAGGGCTCTATGGCTACACCTTC
CDR3: CASSQTGLYGYTF

size: many
J: TRBJ1-1
D: -
V: TRBV6-2/TRBV6-3
DNA: TGTGCCAGCAGCAGGGGCCTTAACACTGAAGCTTTCTTT
CDR3: CASSRGLNTEAFF